This T cell receptor beta chain was obtained from a study of shared clonotypes between healthy human individuals. Study details: Each donor's CD4 naive and CD4 memory cells filled three plates apiece, CD8 naive two, and CD8 memory one.

As defined, naive CD8 cells were CD45RO-negative and positively selected for CCR7, with terminally differentiated effector memory CD45RA+ cells excluded. Only in-frame clones appear in the TCRdb table, and some are missing; sequencing was by immunoSEQ multiplex PCR. Of millions of clones listed, about 94% were seen once; the top ten hold 1% to 1.3%. Sequencing input: naive CD8+ T cells sorted from blood. The receptor was isolated from a man between 18 and 29 years old in good health.

CDR3: CASSLSRRGDGELFF. DNA of the CDR3: TGTGCCAGCAGTTTATCAAGGAGAGGAGACGGGGAGCTGTTTTTT. The chain couples TRBV28 to TRBJ2-2; D ambiguous. The CDR3 length is 15 residues. V lost 1 base, J lost 7 bases, and 13 bases lay in between. Germline V gene lookup returns CDR1 MDHEN and CDR2 SYDVKM.